This T cell receptor (beta chain) was recovered during a study of neurological immune-mediated disorders. This clonotype was seen many times. With 10-nucleotide random UMIs, 5'RACE was used to make the cDNA. TCRdb reprocessed the 5' RACE reads via MiXCR and lists one record per CDR3 protein. The sample contains about 120,000 distinct CDR3 sequences, approximately 3.2% of which appear only once. The TCR comes from a woman younger than 45 with multiple sclerosis. Material: PBMCs.

DNA for the CDR3: TGTGCCTGGAGTGTGGACAATTTTTCGCCCCAGCATTTT. Amino acid sequence: CAWSVDNFSPQHF. This chain joins TRBV30 and TRBJ1-5; D perhaps matches TRBD1 (5 bases). The germline V gene encodes CDR1 GTSNPN and CDR2 SVGIG (reference sequence). The CDR3 runs to 13 residues. V was trimmed by 0 bases and J by 9 bases, leaving 12 bases between them.